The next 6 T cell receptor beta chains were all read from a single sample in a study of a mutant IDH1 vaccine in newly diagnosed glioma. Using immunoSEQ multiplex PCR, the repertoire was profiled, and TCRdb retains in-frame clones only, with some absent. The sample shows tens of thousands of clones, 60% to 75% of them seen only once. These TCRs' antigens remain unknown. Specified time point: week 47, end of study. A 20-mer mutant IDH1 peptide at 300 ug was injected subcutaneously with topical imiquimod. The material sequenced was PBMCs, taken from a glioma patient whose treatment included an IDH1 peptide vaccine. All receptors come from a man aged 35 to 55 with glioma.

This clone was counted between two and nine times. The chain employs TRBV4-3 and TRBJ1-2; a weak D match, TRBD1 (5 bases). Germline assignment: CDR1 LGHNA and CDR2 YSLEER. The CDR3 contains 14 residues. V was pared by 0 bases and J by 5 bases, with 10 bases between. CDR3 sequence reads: CASSQDREAYGYTF. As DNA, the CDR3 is TGCGCCAGCAGCCAAGACAGGGAGGCGTATGGCTACACCTTC.

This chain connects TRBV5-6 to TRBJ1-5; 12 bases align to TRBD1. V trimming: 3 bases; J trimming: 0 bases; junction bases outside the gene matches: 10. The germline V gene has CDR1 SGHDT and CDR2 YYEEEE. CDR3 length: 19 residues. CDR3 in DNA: TGTGCCAGCAGCTCTGGATGGGACAGGGGGCGTATTAGCAATCAGCCCCAGCATTTT. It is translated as CASSSGWDRGRISNQPQHF.

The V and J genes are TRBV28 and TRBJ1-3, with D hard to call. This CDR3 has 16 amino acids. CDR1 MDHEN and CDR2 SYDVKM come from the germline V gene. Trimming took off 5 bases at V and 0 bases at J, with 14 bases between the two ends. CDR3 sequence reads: CASSTRDYRSGNTIYF. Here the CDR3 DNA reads TGTGCCAGCAGTACTCGGGATTATCGCTCTGGAAACACCATATATTTT.

CDR3 sequence reads: CASSSRAGAYEQYV. CDR3 coding DNA: TGTGCCAGCAGCTCAAGAGCGGGGGCGTACGAGCAGTACGTC. The V call is TRBV11-2, the J call TRBJ2-7; 8 nucleotides match TRBD2. Germline CDR1 and CDR2: SGHAT and FQNNGV. The CDR3 covers 14 residues. With V trimmed by 4 bases and J by 4 bases, 6 bases remained unmatched.

The DNA for the CDR3 is TGTGCCAGCAGTTACGAGACATCCCCTTACGAGCAGTACGTC. Translating it yields CASSYETSPYEQYV. The chain is built from TRBV6-6 and TRBJ2-7; D remains ambiguous. The CDR3 sequence is 14 residues long. The germline gives CDR1 MNHNY, CDR2 SVGAGI (reference sequence). V was clipped by 2 bases and J by 4 bases, with 12 bases between them.

CDR3 in DNA: TGTGCCAGCAGCCCGGACAGGGTAGGGAGTAACAATGAGCAGTTCTTC. Translated, it gives CASSPDRVGSNNEQFF. The rearrangement links TRBV5-4 to TRBJ2-1, with 8 positions matching TRBD1. The CDR3 extends over 16 amino acids. Germline loops: CDR1 SGHNT, CDR2 YYREEE (reference sequence). Trimming at V came to 4 bases and at J to 5 bases, leaving 11 bases not matched to a gene.